This T cell receptor (beta chain) is from a study of T-cell memory formation after mild COVID-19 (dated by TCRdb to about 2021). Some background on the complete study: TCR sequence clusters from the two donors were largely donor specific. In two donors, T-cell clones that expanded and contracted after mild COVID-19 were tracked by sequencing TCRalpha and TCRbeta repertoires over time. Two young, previously healthy adult volunteers, one female and one male, were included in the cohort.

Ficoll-Paque density gradient centrifugation was the method used to isolate PBMCs. The paper's findings and limits, for the study overall: Clones contracting from day 15 to 85 had balanced CD4/CD8 phenotypes, while a second wave expanding from day 15 to 37 was biased towards CD4+. SARS-CoV-2 specificity of the second-wave clones peaking on day 37 was not confirmed. Only a couple of mild cases were covered in the study, and larger cohorts including severe cases with pre-infection samples were considered necessary. The detection of some responding clones in pre-infection memory suggests that pre-existing cross-reactive memory T cells joined the SARS-CoV-2 response. Contracting CD4+ clones turned up mainly in the CM and EM memory subsets, whereas EMRA was where CD8+ clones were enriched.

Details on this clonotype: What antigen it recognizes has not been identified. Base qualities are not at hand, and no much larger clone is one base apart.

From cysteine to phenylalanine, the CDR3 is 13 amino acids long. The retained sequence is limited to the CDR3, 39 bases, with the frame set at the first base. V is shortened by 10 bases, J by 3 bases, and the region joining them spans 15 bases. CDR1 is given as MNHEY and CDR2 as SVGAGI, both from the germline V gene. Sequencing was performed on an Illumina NovaSeq 6000. TCRalpha and TCRbeta cDNA libraries were constructed by 5'RACE with constant-segment primers, with sample barcodes and unique molecular identifiers being introduced. Trizol reagent was used to extract RNA from every sample. The libraries were amplified in two PCR steps, and the second step added a second sample barcode and Illumina TruSeq adapters. Sequencing of libraries was performed on an Illumina NovaSeq with 2 x 150 bp paired-end reads. The original methods were these. Reads were demultiplexed and collapsed into UMI-guided consensus sequences with migec v1.2.7. With mixcr v2.1.11, UMI consensuses were aligned to TRA and TRB V and J templates and assembled into clonotypes. A clonotype was counted as expanded or contracted only if both edgeR and NoisET called the change significant, with noise models trained on biological replicates. For edgeR calls, the cutoffs were a false discovery rate-adjusted p below 0.01 and a log2 fold-change threshold of 1. As an exploratory analysis of dynamics, max-normalized trajectories of the 1000 most abundant clonotypes were examined by PCA with hierarchical clustering. Separately sequenced CD4+ and CD8+ repertoires were used to assign a CD4 or CD8 phenotype to each responding clone. Using fastp trimming at Q25 and MiXCR clonotype assembly, TCRdb reanalyzed the public sequencing data and kept in-frame beta chains. Identical CDR3 protein sequences are pooled into one entry, listed with their most common genes and DNA. It is TCRdb's table, rather than the study itself, that gives the V and J calls and clone size. The sample contains over 45,000 distinct CDR3 sequences, around a quarter of them found a single time. The ten top clones hold more than 40% of the sample.

This clonotype was sampled from a man younger than 30 who had mild COVID-19 (a few samples of this study predate the infection). The sample titles of this study are shuffled in the database, so cell type and time point are left out; the donor was told from shared clones. What was sequenced was PBMCs or a T cell subset sorted from them (not recorded which). This chain is built from TRBV6-5 and TRBJ1-2, with no confidently assigned D gene. The CDR3 region reads CATCTRTYYGYTF. The nucleotides read TGTGCCACCTGTACGCGAACCTACTATGGCTACACCTTC.